This TCR beta chain was found in a study of CD8 T cells in Susac syndrome. Sequencing of TCR beta was performed on blood CD8+ and CD4+ T cells. Relapsing-remitting disease, either stable or active, was present in the multiple sclerosis controls, who were treatment-naive patients. Note on this clonotype: Its target is not known.

Overall study findings and caveats: The number of individuals included in the study's TCR sequencing and HLA analysis was acknowledged as relatively small.

Random-hexamer reverse transcription was applied to roughly 0.5 to 1 ug RNA. An immunoSEQ multiplex PCR generated amplified TCR beta CDR3 products spanning 54 Vbeta and 13 Jbeta. TCRdb analysed the immunoSEQ multiplex PCR reads with MiXCR anew, one entry per CDR3 protein. The repertoire holds some 190,000 distinct CDR3 sequences, approximately 95% seen once, with approximately 0.088% in the top ten. What was sequenced was CD4+ T cells from PBMCs. The receptor comes from a human donor with multiple sclerosis.

The CDR3 bases are TGTGCCAGTAGTTTGAACAATTTGGATACGCAGTATTTT. Translation: CASSLNNLDTQYF. This chain connects TRBV19 to TRBJ2-3; D is ambiguous. Between the trimmed V and J ends, which lost 5 bases and 6 bases, there was a span of 12 bases. The CDR3 loop spans 13 amino acids. Germline values: CDR1 LNHDA, CDR2 SQIVND (reference sequence).